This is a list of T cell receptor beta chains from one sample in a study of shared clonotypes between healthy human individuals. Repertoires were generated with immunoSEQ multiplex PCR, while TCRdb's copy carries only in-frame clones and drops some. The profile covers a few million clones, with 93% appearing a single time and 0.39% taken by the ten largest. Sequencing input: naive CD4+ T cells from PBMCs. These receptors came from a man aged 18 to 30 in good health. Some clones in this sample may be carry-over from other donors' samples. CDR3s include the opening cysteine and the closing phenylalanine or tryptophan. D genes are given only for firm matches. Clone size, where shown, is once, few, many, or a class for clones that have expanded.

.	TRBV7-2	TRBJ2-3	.	TGTGCCAGCAGCTTAGGACCCTACACAGATACGCAGTATTTT	CASSLGPYTDTQYF
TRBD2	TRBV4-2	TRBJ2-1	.	TGTGCCAGCAGCCAAGAGCGACTAGCGGGAGGTGTGGGTGAGCAGTTCTTC	CASSQERLAGGVGEQFF
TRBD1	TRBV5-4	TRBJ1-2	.	TGTGCCAGCAGCTTGGCAGGGGGCTATGGCTACACCTTC	CASSLAGGYGYTF
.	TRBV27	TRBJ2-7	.	TGTGCCAGAATGCCCCACGAGCAGTACTTC	CARMPHEQYF
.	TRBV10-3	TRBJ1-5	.	TGTGCCATCAGTTCGGACAGTGGTCAGCCCCAGCATTTT	CAISSDSGQPQHF
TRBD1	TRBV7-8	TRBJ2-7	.	TGTGCCAGTTTGGATAGGCAGGGGGCGCCGGGTGAGCAGTACTTC	CASLDRQGAPGEQYF
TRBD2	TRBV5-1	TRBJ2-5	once	TGCGCCAGCGCGGGGGACTGGGGGACGATTCGTGAGCCCCAGTACTTC	CASAGDWGTIREPQYF
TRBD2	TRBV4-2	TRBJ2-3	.	TGTGCCAGCAGCCCCAGGCTAGCGGGCGATACGCAGTATTTT	CASSPRLAGDTQYF
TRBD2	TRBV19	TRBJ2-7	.	TGTGCCAGTAGGCGACTAGCGGGAGACTCCTACGAGCAGTACTTC	CASRRLAGDSYEQYF
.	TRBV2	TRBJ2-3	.	TGTGCCAGCAGTCAGTGGGAGTGGGCAGATACGCAGTATTTT	CASSQWEWADTQYF
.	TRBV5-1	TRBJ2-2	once	TGCGCCAGCTCACAGACTCCTCCCACCGGGGAGCTGTTTTTT	CASSQTPPTGELFF
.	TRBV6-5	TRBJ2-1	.	TGTGGGGTAAAGGAAGGGGCCTACAATGAGCAGTTCTTC	CGVKEGAYNEQFF
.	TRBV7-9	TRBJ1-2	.	TGTGCCAGCAGCTTAACCGACAGTAACTATGGCTACACCTTC	CASSLTDSNYGYTF
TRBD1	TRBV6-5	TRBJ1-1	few	TGTGCCAGCAGCCCGGACAGGGGGAACACTGAAGCTTTCTTT	CASSPDRGNTEAFF
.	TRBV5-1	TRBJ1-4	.	TGCGCCAGCAGCCTTGGGAGTATTGAGGAAAAACTGTTTTTT	CASSLGSIEEKLFF
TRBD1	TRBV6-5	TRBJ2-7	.	TGTGCCAGCAGATGGGGACAGGGGCTATACGAGCAGTACTTC	CASRWGQGLYEQYF
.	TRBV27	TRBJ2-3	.	TGTGCCAGCAGTTTATCTCAGGCCAGACTGGAAAGCACAGATACGCAGTATTTT	CASSLSQARLESTDTQYF
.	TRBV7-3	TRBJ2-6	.	TGTGCCAGCAGCCAAGGGGCAAGCTCTGGGGCCAACGTCCTGACTTTC	CASSQGASSGANVLTF
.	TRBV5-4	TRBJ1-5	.	TGTGCCAGCAGCGGTGGAGGTCTGAGGGCGAGGTTGGGCCAGCCCCAGCATTTT	CASSGGGLRARLGQPQHF
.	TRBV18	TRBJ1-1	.	TGTGCCAGCTCACCATTGGGGGGGACTGAAGCTTTCTTT	CASSPLGGTEAFF
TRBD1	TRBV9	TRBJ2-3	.	TGTGCCAGCAGCCCCCGACAGGGGAGCACAGATACGCAGTATTTT	CASSPRQGSTDTQYF
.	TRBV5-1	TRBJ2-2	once	TGCGCCAGCAGCTTGGGGTTTCGTCCCGGGGAGCTGTTTTTT	CASSLGFRPGELFF
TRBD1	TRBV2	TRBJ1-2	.	TGTGCCAGCACCCGGACAGGGGGTAATGGCTACACCTTC	CASTRTGGNGYTF
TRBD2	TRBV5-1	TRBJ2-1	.	TGCGCCAGCAGCTTGTACGAGACTAGCGCAAATGAGCAGTTCTTC	CASSLYETSANEQFF
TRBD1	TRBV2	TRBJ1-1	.	TGTGCCAGCAGAAAATCCGGGACAGGGGCCACTGAAGCTTTCTTT	CASRKSGTGATEAFF
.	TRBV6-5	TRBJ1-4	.	TGTGCCAGCAGTTATTCTTGGGCAGGGTTAGGTGAAAAACTGTTTTTT	CASSYSWAGLGEKLFF
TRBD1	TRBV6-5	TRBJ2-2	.	TGTGCCAGCAGTATACAGGGGGTGGGCACCGGGGAGCTGTTTTTT	CASSIQGVGTGELFF
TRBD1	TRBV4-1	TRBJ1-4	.	TGCGCCAGCAGACGGGACAGGGGGCGTTCAGAAAAACTGTTTTTT	CASRRDRGRSEKLFF
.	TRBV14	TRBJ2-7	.	TGTGCCAGCAGCCAAGCGCGGGGGCTACCCTACGAGCAGTACTTC	CASSQARGLPYEQYF
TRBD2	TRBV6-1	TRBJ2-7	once	TGTGCCAGCAGTGAAGTACGGCAGCGGGAGTACCACGAGCAGTACTTC	CASSEVRQREYHEQYF
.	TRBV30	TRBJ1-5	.	TGTGCCTGGGGGGCCCAGGGTTACAATCAGCCCCAGCATTTT	CAWGAQGYNQPQHF
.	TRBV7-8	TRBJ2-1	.	TGTGCCAGCAGCTTAGACGACAGGATCCGGGATGAGCAGTTCTTC	CASSLDDRIRDEQFF
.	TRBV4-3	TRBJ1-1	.	TGCGCCAGCAGCGAAGGGGGTTGGAACACTGAAGCTTTCTTT	CASSEGGWNTEAFF
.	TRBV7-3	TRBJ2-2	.	TGTGCCAGCAGCACCCGGAGGGGCGGGAAGAACACCGGGGAGCTGTTTTTT	CASSTRRGGKNTGELFF
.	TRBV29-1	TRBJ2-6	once	TGCAGCGTCTTGGGCGCCGGGGCCAACGTCCTGACTTTC	CSVLGAGANVLTF
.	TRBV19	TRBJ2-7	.	TGTGCCAGTAGTCCGCTTCGAACTGGGCAGAGCTCCTACGAGCAGTACTTC	CASSPLRTGQSSYEQYF
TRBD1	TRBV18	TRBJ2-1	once	TGTGCCAGCTCACCACCACGACAGGGGGAATATGAGCAGTTCTTC	CASSPPRQGEYEQFF
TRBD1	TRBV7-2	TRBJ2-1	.	TGTGCCAGCAGCTTACCTAGGACAGGGCGTAATGAGCAGTTCTTC	CASSLPRTGRNEQFF
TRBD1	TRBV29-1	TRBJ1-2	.	TGCAGCGTGACCCCCGGGACAGGGACCTATGGCTACACCTTC	CSVTPGTGTYGYTF
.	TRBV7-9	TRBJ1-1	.	TGTGCCAGCAGTTCTGGTCAGGGCTTGGACACTGAAGCTTTCTTT	CASSSGQGLDTEAFF
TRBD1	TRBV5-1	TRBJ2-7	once	TGCGCCAGCAGCTTGGGACCGGGACAGGGCGTATACGAGCAGTACTTC	CASSLGPGQGVYEQYF
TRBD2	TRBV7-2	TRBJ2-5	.	TGTGCCAGCAGCTTAGGTAGCGGGGGCCAAGAGACCCAGTACTTC	CASSLGSGGQETQYF
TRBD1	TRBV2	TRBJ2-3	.	TGTGCCAGCCGACAGGGGGGCTCCACAGATACGCAGTATTTT	CASRQGGSTDTQYF
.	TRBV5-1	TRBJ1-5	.	TGCGCCAGCAGCACAGAGGGCGGCAATCAGCCCCAGCATTTT	CASSTEGGNQPQHF
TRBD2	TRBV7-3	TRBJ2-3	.	TGTGCCAGCAGCTTAAGTAGCGGGAAGATCAAAATTGTAGATACGCAGTATTTT	CASSLSSGKIKIVDTQYF
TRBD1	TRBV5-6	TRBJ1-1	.	TGTGCCAGCAGCTGGGGGACAGCCCGGAACACTGAAGCTTTCTTT	CASSWGTARNTEAFF
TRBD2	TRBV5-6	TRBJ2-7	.	TGTGCCAGCAGCTTAGCGGGAGCTCGGAACGAGCAGTACTTC	CASSLAGARNEQYF
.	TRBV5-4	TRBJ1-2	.	TGTGCCAGCAGCTTGAGCCAGCTCCATGGCTACACCTTC	CASSLSQLHGYTF
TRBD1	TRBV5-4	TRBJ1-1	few	TGTGCCAGCAGCCGTGGGACAGAGAACACTGAAGCTTTCTTT	CASSRGTENTEAFF
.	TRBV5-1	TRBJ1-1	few	TGCGCCAGCAGTTTTACACCGAACACTGAAGCTTTCTTT	CASSFTPNTEAFF
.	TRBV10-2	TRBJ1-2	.	TGCGCCAGCAGAGTAAGAGAGGGTAATGGCTACACCTTC	CASRVREGNGYTF
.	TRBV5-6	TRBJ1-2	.	TGTGCCAGCAGCTTGGTTGGGGGCGTTAATGGCTACACCTTC	CASSLVGGVNGYTF
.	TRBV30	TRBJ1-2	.	TGTGCCTGGAGTCTGGAGCCCGTCGGTGGCTACACCTTC	CAWSLEPVGGYTF
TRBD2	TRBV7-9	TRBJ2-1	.	TGTGCCAGCAGCTTAGCGACTAGCGGTCAAAAGTGGCAGTTCTTC	CASSLATSGQKWQFF
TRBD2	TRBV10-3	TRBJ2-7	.	TGTGCCATCAGTGAGAGTCTAGCGGGAGTTCAGAACGAGCAGTACTTC	CAISESLAGVQNEQYF
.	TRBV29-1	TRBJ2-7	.	TGCAGCGTTGCTCTGTTATCGGCAGGGGAGACCGAGCAGTACTTC	CSVALLSAGETEQYF
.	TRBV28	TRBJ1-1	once	TGTGCCAGCAGTTTTTCAGGGCTGGGCACTGAAGCTTTCTTT	CASSFSGLGTEAFF
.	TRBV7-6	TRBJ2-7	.	TGTGCCAGCAGCTTAGCGAACAGCTACGAGCAGTACTTC	CASSLANSYEQYF
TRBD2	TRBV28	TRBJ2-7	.	TGTGCCAGCAGACCAGGAACTAGCGGGAGAGGGGAGCAGTACTTC	CASRPGTSGRGEQYF